This TCR beta chain was sequenced in a study of regulatory T cells in long-lasting Graves disease. Points from the study as a whole: TCR diversity in persistent Graves' patients was below that of newly diagnosed ones.

On this clonotype: Its target is not known.

As to time point: persistent/refractory GD, antithyroid drugs over 5 years with positive TRAb. Isolated PBMC RNA provided the starting material for the TCR library. With iRepertoire HTBI primers and Arm-PCR of CDR3 regions, TCR beta libraries were built. TCRdb processed the multiplex PCR reads anew with MiXCR; each CDR3 protein has one entry. The data contain approximately 350,000 distinct CDR3 sequences, about 23% of them singletons. The germline V gene has CDR1 SNHLY and CDR2 FYNNEI. This CDR3 region has 12 residues. V lost 11 bases and J lost 8, with 16 bases in between. The rearrangement uses TRBV2 and TRBJ2-1, with a tentative D call TRBD2 (6 bases). This sequence originates from a woman aged 35 to 49 with Graves disease. Here the sequenced sample was peripheral blood mononuclear cells (PBMCs), taken when the disease was refractory, from a patient treated with antithyroid drugs. CDR3 residues: CASIEGRYEQFF. CDR3 DNA sequence: TGTGCCTCTATAGAGGGGAGGTATGAGCAGTTCTTC.